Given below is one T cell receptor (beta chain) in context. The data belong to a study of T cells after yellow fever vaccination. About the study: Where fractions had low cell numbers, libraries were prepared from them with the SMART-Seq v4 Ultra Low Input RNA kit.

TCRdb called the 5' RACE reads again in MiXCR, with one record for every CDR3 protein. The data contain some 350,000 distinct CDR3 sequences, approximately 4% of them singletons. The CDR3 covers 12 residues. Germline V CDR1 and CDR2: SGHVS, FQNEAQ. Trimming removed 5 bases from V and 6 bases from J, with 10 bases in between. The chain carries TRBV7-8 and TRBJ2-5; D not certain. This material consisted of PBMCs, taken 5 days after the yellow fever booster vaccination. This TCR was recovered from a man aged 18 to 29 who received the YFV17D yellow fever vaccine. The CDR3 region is CASSQDRKTQYF. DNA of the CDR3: TGTGCCAGCAGCCAAGATCGTAAGACCCAGTACTTC.